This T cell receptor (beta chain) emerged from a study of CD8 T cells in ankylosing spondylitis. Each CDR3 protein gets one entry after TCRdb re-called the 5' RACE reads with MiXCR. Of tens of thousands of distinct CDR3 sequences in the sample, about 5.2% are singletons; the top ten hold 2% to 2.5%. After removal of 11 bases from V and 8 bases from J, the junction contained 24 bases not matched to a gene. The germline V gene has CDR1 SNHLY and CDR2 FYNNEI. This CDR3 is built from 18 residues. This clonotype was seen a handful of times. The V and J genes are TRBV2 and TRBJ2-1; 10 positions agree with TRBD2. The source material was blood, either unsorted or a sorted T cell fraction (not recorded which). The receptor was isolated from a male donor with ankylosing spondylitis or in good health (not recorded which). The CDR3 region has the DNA TGTGCCCTCTGTTTTAAAATTGCTAGCGGGGGCCGGGGGCATGAGCAGTTCTTC. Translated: CALCFKIASGGRGHEQFF.